The sequence of this T cell receptor beta chain was determined in a study of blood T cell repertoires in COVID-19. In the study overall: Both acute and convalescent COVID-19 samples were obtained from the United States, Italy and Spain. T cells, B-cell-depleted T cells, or PBMCs supplied cDNA or gDNA.

Original processing methods: Using reference gene primer amplification, nucleated cell counts were estimated. The data were produced by immunoSEQ multiplex PCR, yet TCRdb's version contains in-frame clones alone and is incomplete. That table is the source of V, J and clone size, and D and trimming were worked out from the DNA. The table records fewer than 300,000 clones, around 82% of them present only once. Germline V gene sequence: CDR1 SGHRS, CDR2 YFSETQ. CDR3 length: 16 residues. V was clipped by 4 bases and J by 4 bases; unmatched bases: 5. The chain recombines TRBV5-1 with TRBJ2-3; TRBD2 matches at 14 bases. Sequencing was performed on peripheral blood. The clonotype was recovered from a woman younger than 30 with acute or convalescent COVID-19. The CDR3 loop reads CASSLGLAGVPDTQYF. The CDR3 bases are TGCGCCAGCAGCCTGGGACTAGCGGGAGTCCCAGATACGCAGTATTTT.